This TCR beta chain was profiled in a study of early T cells in non-severe SARS-CoV-2 infection. Study-wide background: The sequenced material was bulk RNA from unsorted whole blood, and its chains were unpaired. Study-level findings and limits: Matching results from VDJdb favored anti-spike CD8 responses, leaving private and CD4 specificities undetected.

Tagging with unique molecular identifiers was applied to individual cDNA molecules. TCRdb reprocessed the 5' RACE reads with MiXCR, giving one entry per CDR3 protein. The sample shows tens of thousands of distinct CDR3 sequences, over 12% of them seen only once. This clonotype was seen just once. Its antigen is as yet unknown. V gave up 3 bases and J gave up 10 bases; unmatched junction bases: 14. This CDR3 is built from 16 residues. Germline CDR1 reads WSHSY; CDR2 reads SAAADI. The origin of this receptor is an adult who was a healthcare worker with PCR-confirmed SARS-CoV-2 infection or an uninfected control (not recorded which). The sample was whole blood. The J gene is TRBJ2-1, the V gene TRBV10-2; the match to TRBD2 covers 8 bases. The chain's CDR3 is CASSDPPGGAGREQFF. For the CDR3, the DNA is TGCGCCAGCAGTGACCCCCCCGGGGGGGCGGGACGGGAGCAGTTCTTC.